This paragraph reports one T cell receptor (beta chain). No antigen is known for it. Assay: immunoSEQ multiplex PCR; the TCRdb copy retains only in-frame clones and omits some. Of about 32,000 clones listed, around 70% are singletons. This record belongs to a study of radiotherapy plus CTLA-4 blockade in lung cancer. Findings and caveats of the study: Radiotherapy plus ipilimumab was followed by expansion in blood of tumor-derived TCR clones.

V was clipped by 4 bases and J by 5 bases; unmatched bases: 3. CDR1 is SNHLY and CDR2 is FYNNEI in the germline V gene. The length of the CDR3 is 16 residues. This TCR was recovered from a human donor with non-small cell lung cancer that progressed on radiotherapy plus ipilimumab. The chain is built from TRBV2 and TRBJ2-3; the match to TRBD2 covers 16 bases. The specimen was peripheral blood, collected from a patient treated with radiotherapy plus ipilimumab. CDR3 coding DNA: TGTGCCAGCAGTGCGGGACTAGCGGGAGGGGTAGATACGCAGTATTTT. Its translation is CASSAGLAGGVDTQYF.